Sequencing of this T cell receptor (beta chain) was carried out in a study of blood T cell repertoires in COVID-19. Sequencing was performed with immunoSEQ multiplex PCR; in TCRdb, only in-frame clones are kept and a portion is missing. The data show approximately 300,000 clones, with approximately 90% seen just once and around 4% held by the top ten. In Cohort 3, a recovered donor had either two negative PCRs, clearance, or symptom resolution. The sequencing input was PBMCs or T cells enriched from blood (not recorded which). This TCR derives from a man younger than 45 who had recovered from COVID-19.

The DNA of the CDR3 is TGTGCCAGCAGTTTAGGGGGCGCTTGGGGCGAGCAGTACTTC. Translated: CASSLGGAWGEQYF. The chain uses TRBV27 and TRBJ2-7; D may be TRBD1 (6 bases). The length of the CDR3 is 14 residues. CDR1 MNHEY and CDR2 SMNVEV come from the germline V gene (reference sequence). Trimming shortened V by 2 bases and J by 6 bases, and 14 bases separated the two germline ends.